The table lists the clone carrying this TCR beta chain with a few counts. The data originate from a study of blood T cell repertoires in COVID-19. Across the whole study: COVID-19 samples, acute and convalescent, were from the United States, Italy and Spain. The cDNA or gDNA used as material had been derived from T cells, B-cell-depleted T cells, or PBMCs.

V trimming: 3 bases; J trimming: 0 bases; junction bases outside the gene matches: 4. Germline CDR1 is LNHDA and CDR2 is SQIVND (reference sequence). CDR3 length: 15 amino acids. Authors' analysis steps: The assay estimated nucleated cells by amplifying reference gene primers. The repertoire was sequenced with immunoSEQ multiplex PCR; TCRdb's copy has only in-frame clones and lacks some. That table gives V, J and clone size, and the DNA gave D and trimming. The sample has 86,000 or so clones; around 91% are singletons. The sequence came from a woman between 45 and 60 years old in a cohort sampled during active COVID-19. Sequenced material: peripheral blood. The V call is TRBV19, the J call TRBJ1-1; 7 nucleotides align to TRBD1. The CDR3: CASSILGQMNTEAFF. The CDR3 DNA sequence: TGTGCCAGTAGTATTTTGGGACAGATGAACACTGAAGCTTTCTTT. The whole variable domain, filled in from reference TRBV19 and TRBJ1-1, reads DGGITQSPKYLFRKEGQNVTLSCEQNLNHDAMYWYRQDPGQGLRLIYYSQIVNDFQKGDIAEGYSVSREKKESFPLTVTSAQKNPTAFYLCASSILGQMNTEAFFGQGTRLTVV.